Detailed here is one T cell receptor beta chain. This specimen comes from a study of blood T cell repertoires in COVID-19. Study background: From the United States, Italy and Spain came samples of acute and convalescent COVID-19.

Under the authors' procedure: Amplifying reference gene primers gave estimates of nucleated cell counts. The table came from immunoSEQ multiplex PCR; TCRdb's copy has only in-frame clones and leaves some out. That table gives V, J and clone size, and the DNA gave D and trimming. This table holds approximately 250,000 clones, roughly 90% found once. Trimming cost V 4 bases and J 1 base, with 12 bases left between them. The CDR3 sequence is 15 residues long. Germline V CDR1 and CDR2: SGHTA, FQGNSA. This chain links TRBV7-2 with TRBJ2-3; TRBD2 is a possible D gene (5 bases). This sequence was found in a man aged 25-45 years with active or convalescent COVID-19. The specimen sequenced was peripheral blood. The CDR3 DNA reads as TGTGCCAGCAGCTCCGAGCGGTGGGGCACAGATACGCAGTATTTT. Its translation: CASSSERWGTDTQYF.